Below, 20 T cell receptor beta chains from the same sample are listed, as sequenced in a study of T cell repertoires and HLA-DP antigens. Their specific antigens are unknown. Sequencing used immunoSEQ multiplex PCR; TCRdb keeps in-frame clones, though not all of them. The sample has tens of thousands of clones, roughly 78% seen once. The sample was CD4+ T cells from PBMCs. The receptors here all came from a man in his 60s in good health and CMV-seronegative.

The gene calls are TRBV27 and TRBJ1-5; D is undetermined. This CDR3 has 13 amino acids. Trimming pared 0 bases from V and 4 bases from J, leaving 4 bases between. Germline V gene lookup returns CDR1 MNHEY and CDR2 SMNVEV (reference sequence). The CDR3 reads CASSLSRNQPQHF. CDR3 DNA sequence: TGTGCCAGCAGTTTATCGAGGAATCAGCCCCAGCATTTT.

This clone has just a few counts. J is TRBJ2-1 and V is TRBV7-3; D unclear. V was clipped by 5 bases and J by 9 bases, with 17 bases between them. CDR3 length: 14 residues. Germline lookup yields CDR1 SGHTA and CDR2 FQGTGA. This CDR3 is CASSPILDRAEQFF. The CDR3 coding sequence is TGTGCCAGCAGCCCTATCCTAGATAGGGCTGAGCAGTTCTTC.

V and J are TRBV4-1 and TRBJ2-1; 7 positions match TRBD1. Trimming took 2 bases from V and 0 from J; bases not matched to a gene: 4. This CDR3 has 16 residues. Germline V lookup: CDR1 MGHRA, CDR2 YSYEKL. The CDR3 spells CASSQLQGISYNEQFF. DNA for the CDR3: TGCGCCAGCAGCCAACTACAGGGGATCTCCTACAATGAGCAGTTCTTC.

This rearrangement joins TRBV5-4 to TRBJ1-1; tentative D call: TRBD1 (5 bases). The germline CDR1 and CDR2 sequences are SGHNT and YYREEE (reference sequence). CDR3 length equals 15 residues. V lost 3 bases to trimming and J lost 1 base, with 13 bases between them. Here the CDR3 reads CASSSLGTPNTEAFF. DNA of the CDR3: TGTGCCAGCAGCTCTCTTGGGACCCCGAACACTGAAGCTTTCTTT. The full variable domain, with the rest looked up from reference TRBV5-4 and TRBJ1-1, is ETGVTQSPTHLIKTRGQQVTLRCSSQSGHNTVSWYQQALGQGPQFIFQYYREEENGRGNFPPRFSGLQFPNYSSELNVNALELDDSALYLCASSSLGTPNTEAFFGQGTRLTVV.

DNA of the CDR3: TGTGCCAGCAGCCAGGGTGTTTGGGGCAATCAGCCCCAGCATTTT. The encoded protein is CASSQGVWGNQPQHF. The chain links TRBV7-2 to TRBJ1-5; D is possibly TRBD1 (5 bases). This CDR3 comprises 15 residues. V lost 5 bases and J 2 bases, leaving 13 bases between the germline ends. In germline, CDR1 is SGHTA, CDR2 FQGNSA.

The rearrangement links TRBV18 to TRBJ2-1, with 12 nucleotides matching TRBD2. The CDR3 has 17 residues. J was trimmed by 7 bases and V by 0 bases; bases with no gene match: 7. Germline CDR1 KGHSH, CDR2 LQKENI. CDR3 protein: CASSPPGQTSGRNEQFF. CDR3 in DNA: TGTGCCAGCTCACCACCGGGACAAACTAGCGGGAGGAATGAGCAGTTCTTC.

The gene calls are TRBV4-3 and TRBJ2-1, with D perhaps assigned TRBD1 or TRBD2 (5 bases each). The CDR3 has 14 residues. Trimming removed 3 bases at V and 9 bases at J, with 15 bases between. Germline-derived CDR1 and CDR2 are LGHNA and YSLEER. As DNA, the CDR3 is TGCGCCAGCAGCCACCCTGGGGGTCTCAGTGAGCAGTTCTTC. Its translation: CASSHPGGLSEQFF.

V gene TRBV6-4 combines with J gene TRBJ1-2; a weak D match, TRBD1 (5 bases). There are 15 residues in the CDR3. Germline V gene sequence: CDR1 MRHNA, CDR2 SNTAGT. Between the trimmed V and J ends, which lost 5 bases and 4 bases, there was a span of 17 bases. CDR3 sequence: CASSSLAGQAYGYTF. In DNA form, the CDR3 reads TGTGCCAGCAGTTCTCTCGCAGGGCAAGCCTATGGCTACACCTTC.

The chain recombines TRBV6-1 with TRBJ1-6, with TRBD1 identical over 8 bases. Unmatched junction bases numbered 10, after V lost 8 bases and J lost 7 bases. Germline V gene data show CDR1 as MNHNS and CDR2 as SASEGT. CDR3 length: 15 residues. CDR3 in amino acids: CASLVGTGVNSPLHF. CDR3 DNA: TGTGCCAGCCTCGTGGGGACAGGTGTGAATTCACCCCTCCACTTT.

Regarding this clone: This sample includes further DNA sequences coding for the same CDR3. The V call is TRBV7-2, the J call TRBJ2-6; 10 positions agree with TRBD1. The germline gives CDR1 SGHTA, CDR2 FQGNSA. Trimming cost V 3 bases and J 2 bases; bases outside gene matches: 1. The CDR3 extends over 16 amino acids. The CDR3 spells CASSLTGGAGANVLTF. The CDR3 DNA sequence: TGTGCCAGCAGCTTGACAGGGGGCGCTGGGGCCAACGTCCTGACTTTC.

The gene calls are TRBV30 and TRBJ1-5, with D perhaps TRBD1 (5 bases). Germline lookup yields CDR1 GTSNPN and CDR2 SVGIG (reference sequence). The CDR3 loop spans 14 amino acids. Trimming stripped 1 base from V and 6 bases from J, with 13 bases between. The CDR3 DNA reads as TGTGCCTGGAGTGGTTCGGGGGGGAGTCAGCCCCAGCATTTT. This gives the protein CAWSGSGGSQPQHF.

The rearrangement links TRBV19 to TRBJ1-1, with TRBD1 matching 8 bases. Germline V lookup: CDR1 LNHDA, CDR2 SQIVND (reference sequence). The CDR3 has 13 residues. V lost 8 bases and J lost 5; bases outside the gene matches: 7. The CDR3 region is CASGNRGETEAFF. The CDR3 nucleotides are TGTGCCAGTGGAAACAGGGGGGAGACTGAAGCTTTCTTT. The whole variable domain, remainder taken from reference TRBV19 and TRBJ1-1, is DGGITQSPKYLFRKEGQNVTLSCEQNLNHDAMYWYRQDPGQGLRLIYYSQIVNDFQKGDIAEGYSVSREKKESFPLTVTSAQKNPTAFYLCASGNRGETEAFFGQGTRLTVV.

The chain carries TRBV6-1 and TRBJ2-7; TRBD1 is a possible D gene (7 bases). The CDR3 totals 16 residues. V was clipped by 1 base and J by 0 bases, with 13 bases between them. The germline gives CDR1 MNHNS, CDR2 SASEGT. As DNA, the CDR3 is TGTGCCAGCAGTGAAGGGCGGGACAGACTCTCCTACGAGCAGTACTTC. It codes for CASSEGRDRLSYEQYF.

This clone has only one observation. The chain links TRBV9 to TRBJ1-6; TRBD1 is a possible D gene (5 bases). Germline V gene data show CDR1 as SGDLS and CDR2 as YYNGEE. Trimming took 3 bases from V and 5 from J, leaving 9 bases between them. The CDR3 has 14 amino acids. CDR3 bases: TGTGCCAGCAGCGAGGACATACATAATTCACCCCTCCACTTT. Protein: CASSEDIHNSPLHF. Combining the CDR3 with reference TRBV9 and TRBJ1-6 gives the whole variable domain DSGVTQTPKHLITATGQRVTLRCSPRSGDLSVYWYQQSLDQGLQFLIQYYNGEERAKGNILERFSAQQFPDLHSELNLSSLELGDSALYFCASSEDIHNSPLHFGNGTRLTVT.

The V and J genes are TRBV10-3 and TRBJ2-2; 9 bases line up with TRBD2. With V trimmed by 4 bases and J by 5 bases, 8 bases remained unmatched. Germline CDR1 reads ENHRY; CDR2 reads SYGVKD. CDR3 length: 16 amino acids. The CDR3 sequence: CAISALRGGQTGELFF. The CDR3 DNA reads TGTGCCATCAGTGCCTTGCGGGGGGGCCAGACCGGGGAGCTGTTTTTT.

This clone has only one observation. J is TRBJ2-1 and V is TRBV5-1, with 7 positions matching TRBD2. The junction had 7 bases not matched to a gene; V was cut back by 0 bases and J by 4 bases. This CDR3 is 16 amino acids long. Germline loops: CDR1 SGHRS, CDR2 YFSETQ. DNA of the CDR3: TGCGCCAGCAGCTTGGTGCTGGCGGGAGTATACAATGAGCAGTTCTTC. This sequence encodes CASSLVLAGVYNEQFF. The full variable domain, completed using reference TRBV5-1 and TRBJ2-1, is KAGVTQTPRYLIKTRGQQVTLSCSPISGHRSVSWYQQTPGQGLQFLFEYFSETQRNKGNFPGRFSGRQFSNSRSEMNVSTLELGDSALYLCASSLVLAGVYNEQFFGPGTRLTVL.

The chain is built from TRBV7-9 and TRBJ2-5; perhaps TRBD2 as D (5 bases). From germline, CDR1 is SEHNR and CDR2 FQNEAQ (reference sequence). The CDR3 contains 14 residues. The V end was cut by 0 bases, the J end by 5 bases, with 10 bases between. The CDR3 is CASSLAEVAETQYF. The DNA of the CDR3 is TGTGCCAGCAGCTTAGCGGAGGTTGCGGAGACCCAGTACTTC. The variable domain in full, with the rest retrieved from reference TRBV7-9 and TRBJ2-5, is DTGVSQNPRHKITKRGQNVTFRCDPISEHNRLYWYRQTLGQGPEFLTYFQNEAQLEKSRLLSDRFSAERPKGSFSTLEIQRTEQGDSAMYLCASSLAEVAETQYFGPGTRLLVL.

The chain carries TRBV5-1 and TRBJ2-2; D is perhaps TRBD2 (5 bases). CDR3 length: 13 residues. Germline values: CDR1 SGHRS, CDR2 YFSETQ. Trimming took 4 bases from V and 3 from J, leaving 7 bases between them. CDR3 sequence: CASSNGDTGELFF. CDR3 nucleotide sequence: TGCGCCAGCAGCAACGGGGACACCGGGGAGCTGTTTTTT.

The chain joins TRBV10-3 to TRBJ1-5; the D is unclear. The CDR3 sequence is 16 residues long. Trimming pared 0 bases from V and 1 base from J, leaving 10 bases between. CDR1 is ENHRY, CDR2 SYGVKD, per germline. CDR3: CAISESTGASNQPQHF. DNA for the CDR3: TGTGCCATCAGTGAGTCGACGGGAGCAAGCAATCAGCCCCAGCATTTT.

CDR3 loop: CASSVDVNTEAFF. The CDR3 DNA is TGTGCCAGCAGTGTCGATGTGAACACTGAAGCTTTCTTT. The chain links TRBV6-4 to TRBJ1-1; D remains ambiguous. The germline V gene has CDR1 MRHNA and CDR2 SNTAGT. V was trimmed by 4 bases and J by 0 bases, leaving 6 bases between them. The CDR3 contains 13 residues.